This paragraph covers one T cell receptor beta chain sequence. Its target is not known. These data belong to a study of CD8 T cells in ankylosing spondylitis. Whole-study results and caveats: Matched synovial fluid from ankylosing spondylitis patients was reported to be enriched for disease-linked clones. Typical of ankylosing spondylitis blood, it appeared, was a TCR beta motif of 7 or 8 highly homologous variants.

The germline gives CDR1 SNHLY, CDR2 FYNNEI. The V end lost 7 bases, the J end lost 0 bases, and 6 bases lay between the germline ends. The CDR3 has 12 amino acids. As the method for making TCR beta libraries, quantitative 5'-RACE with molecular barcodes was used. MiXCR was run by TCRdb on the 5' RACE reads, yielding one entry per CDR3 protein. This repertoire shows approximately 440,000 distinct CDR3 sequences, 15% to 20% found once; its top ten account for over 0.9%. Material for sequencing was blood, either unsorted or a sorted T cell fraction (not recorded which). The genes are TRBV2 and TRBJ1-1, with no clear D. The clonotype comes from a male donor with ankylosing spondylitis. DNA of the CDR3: TGTGCCAGCAACCGGATGAACACTGAAGCTTTCTTT. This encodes CASNRMNTEAFF.